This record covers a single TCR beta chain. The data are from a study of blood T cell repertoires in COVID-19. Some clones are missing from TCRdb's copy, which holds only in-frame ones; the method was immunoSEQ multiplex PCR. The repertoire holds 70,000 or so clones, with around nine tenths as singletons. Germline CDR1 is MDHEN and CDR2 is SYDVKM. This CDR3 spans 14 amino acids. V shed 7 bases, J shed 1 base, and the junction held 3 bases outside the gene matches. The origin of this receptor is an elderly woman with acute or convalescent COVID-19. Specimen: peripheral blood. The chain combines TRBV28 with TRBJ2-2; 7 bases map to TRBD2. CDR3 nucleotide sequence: TGTGCCAGCAAGGGACTATGGAACACCGGGGAGCTGTTTTTT. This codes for CASKGLWNTGELFF.